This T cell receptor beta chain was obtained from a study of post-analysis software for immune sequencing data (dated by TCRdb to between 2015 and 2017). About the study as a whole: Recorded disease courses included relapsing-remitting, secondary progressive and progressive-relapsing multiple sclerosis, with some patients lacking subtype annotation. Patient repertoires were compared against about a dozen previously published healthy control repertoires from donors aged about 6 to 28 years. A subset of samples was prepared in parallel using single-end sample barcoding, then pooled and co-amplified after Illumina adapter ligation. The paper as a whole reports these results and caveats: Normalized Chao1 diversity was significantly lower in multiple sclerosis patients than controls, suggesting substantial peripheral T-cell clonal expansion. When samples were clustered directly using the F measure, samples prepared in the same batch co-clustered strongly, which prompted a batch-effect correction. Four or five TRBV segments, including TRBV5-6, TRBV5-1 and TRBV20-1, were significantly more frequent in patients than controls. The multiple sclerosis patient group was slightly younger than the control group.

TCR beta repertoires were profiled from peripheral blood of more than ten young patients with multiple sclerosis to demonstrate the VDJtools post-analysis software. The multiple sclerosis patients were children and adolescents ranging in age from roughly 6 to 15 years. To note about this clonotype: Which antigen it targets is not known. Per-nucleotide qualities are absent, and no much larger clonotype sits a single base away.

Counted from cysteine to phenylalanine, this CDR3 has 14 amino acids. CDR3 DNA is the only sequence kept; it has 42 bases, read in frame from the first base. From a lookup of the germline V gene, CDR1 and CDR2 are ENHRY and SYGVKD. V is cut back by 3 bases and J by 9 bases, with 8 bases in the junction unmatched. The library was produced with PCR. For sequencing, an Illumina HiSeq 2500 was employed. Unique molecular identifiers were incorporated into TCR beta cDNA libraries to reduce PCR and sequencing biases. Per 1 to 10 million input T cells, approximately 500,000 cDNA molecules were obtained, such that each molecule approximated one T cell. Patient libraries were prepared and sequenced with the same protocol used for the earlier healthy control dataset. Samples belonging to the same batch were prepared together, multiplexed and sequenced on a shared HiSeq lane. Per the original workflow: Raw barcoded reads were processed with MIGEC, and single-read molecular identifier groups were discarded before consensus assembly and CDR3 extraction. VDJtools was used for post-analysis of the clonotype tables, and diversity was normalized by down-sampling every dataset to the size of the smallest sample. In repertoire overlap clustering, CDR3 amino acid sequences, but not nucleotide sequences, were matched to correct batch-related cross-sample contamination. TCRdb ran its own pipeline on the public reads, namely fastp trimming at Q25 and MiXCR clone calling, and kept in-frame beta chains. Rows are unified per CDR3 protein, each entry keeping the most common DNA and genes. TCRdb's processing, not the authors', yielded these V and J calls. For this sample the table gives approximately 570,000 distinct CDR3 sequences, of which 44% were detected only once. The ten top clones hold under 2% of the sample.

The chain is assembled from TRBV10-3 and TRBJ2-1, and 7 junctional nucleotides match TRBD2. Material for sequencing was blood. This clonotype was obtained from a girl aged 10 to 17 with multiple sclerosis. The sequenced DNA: TGTGCCATCAGTGATCGGCGGGAGCTCGGTGAGCAGTTCTTC. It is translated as CAISDRRELGEQFF.